Here is one T cell receptor beta chain with its context. Its specificity is unknown. At one of its ends the junction is not consistent with the germline gene, which may arise from a read error. The data originate from a study of T cells in Graves' hyperthyroidism and ophthalmopathy. Background on the study: Peripheral blood was acquired at first diagnosis, ahead of any therapy whatsoever.

Study-level findings and limits: Model-based prediction identified ophthalmopathy a median 6.5 months prior to its onset.

Criteria for exclusion of patients were uncontrolled infection, other autoimmune disease, pregnancy or lactation. Researchers took RNA transcripts and amplified the TCR beta CDR3 regions from them. Initially, a first-round RT-PCR of the TCR CDR3 employed the HTBI primer set. TCRdb recomputed calls from the multiplex PCR reads with MiXCR, one row per CDR3 protein. The table includes 690,000 or so distinct CDR3 sequences, around 19% detected once. The CDR3 contains 14 residues. Germline assignment: CDR1 SGHTA and CDR2 FQGNSA. The sequenced sample consisted of blood. The clonotype was recovered from a woman aged 50 to 65 with Graves' hyperthyroidism that later progressed to Graves' ophthalmopathy. This chain joins TRBV7-2 and TRBJ2-5; 13 positions match TRBD2. CDR3 residues: CVSSLVLAGGGQYF. The DNA of the CDR3 is TGTGTCAGCAGCTTAGTACTAGCGGGGGGGGGCCAGTACTTC.